This T cell receptor (beta chain) derives from a study of monozygotic twins with inflammatory bowel disease. The CDR3 runs to 17 residues. Germline V gives CDR1 SGHTA, CDR2 FQGTGA. Investigators extracted total RNA from whole blood and did not sort T cells. General observations from the study: The study found lower TCRbeta diversity (inverse Simpson) in IBD patients than in healthy co-twins. Sharing of clonotypes with others was lower in IBD patients than in healthy twins, and this was especially so with disease activity.

TCRdb re-called the 5' RACE reads; every CDR3 protein appears as one record, without DNA. Its table records around 220,000 distinct CDR3 sequences. In regard to this clonotype: Its antigen remains unknown.

V is TRBV7-3 and J is TRBJ2-3; TCRdb returns TRBD1, unconfirmable since there is no DNA. What was sequenced was blood. The clonotype comes from a human donor with ulcerative colitis or Crohn's disease, or a healthy co-twin of an affected twin (not recorded which). CDR3 in amino acids: CASSPRQGATSTDTQYF.